Given below is one T cell receptor (beta chain) in context. The antigen remains unidentified. The ends lost 4 bases at V and 2 bases at J; junction bases unmatched: 5. The CDR3 covers 14 residues. The germline gives CDR1 SGHRS, CDR2 YFSETQ. CD45RO/CCR7/CD25/CD127/CD95/CD27 sorting isolated CD4+ naive, central memory, regulatory and stem cell-like memory cells. The source of the sample is a study of beta chain features in type 1 diabetes. General observations from the study: Compared to healthy donors, patients appeared to have naive, central memory and Treg TCRB repertoires that were more alike.

Reverse transcribing all isolated RNA meant expressed TCRB transcripts were sequenced. Measured with immunoSEQ multiplex PCR; TCRdb has only the in-frame clones, and not every one. The sample contains about 210,000 clones, approximately 10% of which appear only once. The sequencing sample was made of central memory CD4+ T cells from blood. The clonotype originates from a man aged 18 to 35 in good health. The gene calls are TRBV5-1 and TRBJ2-7, with 8 bases that match TRBD2. The CDR3 nucleotides read TGCGCCAGCAGCACTAGCGGAGGACCCTACGAGCAGTACTTC. Encoded protein: CASSTSGGPYEQYF.